The 11 T cell receptor beta chains below come from one sample, sequenced in a study of regulatory T cells in long-lasting Graves disease. Time point denoted: newly diagnosed GD, antithyroid drugs for less than 3 months. Generation of the TCR library employed RNA extracted from PBMCs. CDR3-region Arm-PCR and iRepertoire HTBI primers produced the TCR beta libraries. In TCRdb, the multiplex PCR reads were re-called with MiXCR into one record per CDR3 protein. The profile shows 500,000 or so distinct CDR3 sequences, roughly 16% of them singletons. This sample also belongs to another study, concerning T cells in Graves' hyperthyroidism and ophthalmopathy.

Sequences were derived from peripheral blood mononuclear cells (PBMCs), sampled at new diagnosis, from a patient treated with antithyroid drugs. Receptors originate from a woman aged 35-65 years with Graves disease.

This chain connects TRBV19 to TRBJ1-1, with TRBD1 matching 12 bases. CDR3 size: 19 residues. J gave up 4 bases and V 8 bases, and 20 bases lay outside the gene matches. The germline gives CDR1 LNHDA, CDR2 SQIVND (reference sequence). CDR3 sequence (DNA): TGTGCCAGTCTTACCGAGGGGGACAGGGGGCATGTTTTAGCCACTGAAGCTTTCTTT. Translated: CASLTEGDRGHVLATEAFF.

This clonotype was picked up many times. The gene calls are TRBV7-8 and TRBJ2-5; the D is unclear. V was shortened by 1 base and J by 4 bases, with 10 bases between the two germline ends. This CDR3 has 14 residues. CDR1 is SGHVS and CDR2 is FQNEAQ in the germline V gene. The CDR3 loop is CASSLDIGIETQYF. The CDR3, as DNA: TGTGCCAGCAGCTTAGACATTGGGATAGAGACCCAGTACTTC.

This clonotype was seen repeatedly, ten times or more. The chain joins TRBV3-1 to TRBJ1-2; D gene unclear. Between the trimmed V and J ends, which lost 4 bases and 6 bases, there was a span of 9 bases. The CDR3 loop spans 12 amino acids. CDR1 is LGHDT, CDR2 YNNKEL, per germline (reference sequence). CDR3 protein: CASSLGMDGYTF. DNA of the CDR3: TGTGCCAGCAGCCTCGGGATGGATGGCTACACCTTC.

This clonotype was counted only a few times. This CDR3 is CASSPPMRRYEQYF. The CDR3 nucleotides read TGTGCCAGCTCACCACCGATGCGGCGCTACGAGCAGTACTTC. The chain carries TRBV18 and TRBJ2-7, with D hard to call. The CDR3 is made up of 14 amino acids. V lost 0 bases to trimming and J lost 3 bases, with 9 bases between them. From germline, CDR1 is KGHSH and CDR2 LQKENI. The full variable domain, in which reference TRBV18 and TRBJ2-7 provide the parts outside the CDR3, is NAGVMQNPRHLVRRRGQEARLRCSPMKGHSHVYWYRQLPEEGLKFMVYLQKENIIDESGMPKERFSAEFPKEGPSILRIQQVVRGDSAAYFCASSPPMRRYEQYFGPGTRLTVT.

This clonotype was observed many times. This chain links TRBV28 with TRBJ1-2; 9 bases fit TRBD1. The germline V gene encodes CDR1 MDHEN and CDR2 SYDVKM. The CDR3 is made up of 15 amino acids. J was trimmed by 0 bases and V by 5 bases; bases with no gene match: 4. CDR3 DNA: TGTGCCAGCAGTAGGGACAGGGCGTCTAACTATGGCTACACCTTC. Translating gives CASSRDRASNYGYTF.

The chain combines TRBV20-1 with TRBJ2-3; TRBD1 matches 9 bases. This CDR3 is built from 13 residues. Germline-derived CDR1 and CDR2 are DFQATT and SNEGSKA (reference sequence). The ends lost 5 bases at V and 6 bases at J; junction bases unmatched: 6. Here the CDR3 reads CSASQGAGDTQYF. As DNA, the CDR3 is TGCAGTGCTTCACAGGGGGCTGGGGATACGCAGTATTTT.

This clonotype was detected ten times or more. The gene calls are TRBV28 and TRBJ2-7, with D tentatively TRBD2 (5 bases). V was shortened by 7 bases and J by 7 bases, with 11 bases between the two germline ends. This CDR3 has 11 residues. Germline V gene sequence: CDR1 MDHEN, CDR2 SYDVKM. CDR3 nucleotides: TGTGCCAGCAAACTAGATGGGGAGCAGTACTTC. The encoded protein is CASKLDGEQYF.

The chain combines TRBV6-1 with TRBJ2-1, with a possible D match to TRBD1 (5 bases). The V end lost 3 bases, the J end lost 4 bases, and 7 bases lay between the germline ends. The CDR3 sequence is 13 residues long. CDR1 and CDR2 (germline): MNHNS, SASEGT. CDR3 sequence: CASSDRTYNEQFF. The CDR3 nucleotides are TGTGCCAGCAGTGACAGGACATACAATGAGCAGTTCTTC.

This clonotype was found many times. This chain links TRBV10-3 with TRBJ2-1; 8 bases match TRBD2. This CDR3 has 15 residues. With V trimmed by 4 bases and J by 2 bases, 4 bases remained unmatched. Germline CDR1 and CDR2: ENHRY and SYGVKD. CDR3 loop: CAISGSGGPYNEQFF. As DNA, the CDR3 is TGTGCCATCAGTGGGAGCGGGGGTCCCTACAATGAGCAGTTCTTC.

This clonotype has a handful of counts. CDR3 in DNA: TGTGCCTGGAGTCCTCTGGGCGGTCAGCCCCAGCATTTT. Its protein product is CAWSPLGGQPQHF. This rearrangement joins TRBV30 to TRBJ1-5, with D hard to call. V was clipped by 2 bases and J by 6 bases, with 11 bases between them. CDR1 is GTSNPN, CDR2 SVGIG, per germline (reference sequence). CDR3 length equals 13 residues. Variable domain in full (rest from reference TRBV30 and TRBJ1-5): SQTIHQWPATLVQPVGSPLSLECTVEGTSNPNLYWYRQAAGRGLQLLFYSVGIGQISSEVPQNLSASRPQDRQFILSSKKLLLSDSGFYLCAWSPLGGQPQHFGDGTRLSIL.

J is TRBJ2-5 and V is TRBV7-8; 11 bases line up with TRBD2. Germline CDR1 and CDR2: SGHVS and FQNEAQ. This CDR3 region has 16 residues. With V trimmed by 4 bases and J by 5 bases, 9 bases remained unmatched. The CDR3 protein is CASSYSGGVLGETQYF. In DNA form, the CDR3 reads TGTGCCAGCAGCTATAGCGGGGGGGTCCTTGGGGAGACCCAGTACTTC.